This TCR beta chain was identified in a study of response to subunit inactivated influenza vaccine. Study findings and constraints: Only a handful of new T cells, the authors suggested, are recruited with each seasonal influenza vaccination.

TCRdb fed the RT-PCR reads into MiXCR, producing one record per CDR3 protein. The sample shows about 580,000 distinct CDR3 sequences, roughly 15% of them seen only once. This clonotype was recorded a few times. Its target is not known. CDR1 is SGHTA, CDR2 FQGNSA, per germline. There are 15 residues in the CDR3. Trimming cost V 1 base and J 5 bases, with 14 bases left between them. The J gene is TRBJ1-2, the V gene TRBV7-2, with D possibly being TRBD1 (5 bases). Sequenced here: PBMCs from blood, sampled 12 days after vaccination. The TCR originated in a man aged 50 to 59 who received an inactivated influenza vaccine. Written as DNA, the CDR3 is TGTGCCAGCAGCTTAGAGTCAGGGAAGGGGTATGGCTACACCTTC. Its protein is CASSLESGKGYGYTF.